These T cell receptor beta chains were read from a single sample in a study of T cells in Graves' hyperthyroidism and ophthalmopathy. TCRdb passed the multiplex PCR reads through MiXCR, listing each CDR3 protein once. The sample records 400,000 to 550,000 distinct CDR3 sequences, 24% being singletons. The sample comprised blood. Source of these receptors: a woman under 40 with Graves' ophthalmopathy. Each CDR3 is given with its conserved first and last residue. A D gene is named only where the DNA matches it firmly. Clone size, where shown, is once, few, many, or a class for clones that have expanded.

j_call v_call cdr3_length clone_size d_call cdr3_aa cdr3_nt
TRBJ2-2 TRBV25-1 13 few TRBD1 CASRSTGTGELFF TGTGCCAGCAGGTCGACAGGGACCGGGGAGCTGTTTTTT
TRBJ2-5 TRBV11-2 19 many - CASSRPRGSASGLYETQYF TGTGCCAGCAGCCGCCCAAGGGGCTCGGCCAGCGGGTTGTATGAGACCCAGTACTTC
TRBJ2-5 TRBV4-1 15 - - CASSPEGRAGETQYF TGCGCCAGCAGCCCGGAGGGGCGGGCGGGGGAGACCCAGTACTTC
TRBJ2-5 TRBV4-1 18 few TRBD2 CASSQDRLAGALQETQYF TGCGCCAGCAGCCAAGATAGGCTAGCGGGGGCCCTCCAAGAGACCCAGTACTTC
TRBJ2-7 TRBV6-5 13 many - CASSSRNFYEQYF TGTGCCAGCAGTTCCAGAAACTTCTACGAGCAGTACTTC
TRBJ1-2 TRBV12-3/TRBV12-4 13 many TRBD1 CASSRDRIYGYTF TGTGCCAGCAGCAGGGACAGGATCTATGGCTACACCTTC
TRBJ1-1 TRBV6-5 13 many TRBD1 CASSYSRDSEAFF TGTGCCAGCAGTTACTCCCGGGACAGTGAAGCTTTCTTT
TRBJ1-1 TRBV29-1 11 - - CSVDGAGEAFF TGCAGCGTTGACGGGGCAGGTGAAGCTTTCTTT
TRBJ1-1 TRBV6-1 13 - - CASSPWGGERAFF TGTGCCAGCAGCCCCTGGGGAGGGGAGCGAGCTTTCTTT
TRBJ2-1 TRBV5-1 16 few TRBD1 CASSLEGTGGYNEQFF TGCGCCAGCAGCTTGGAAGGGACAGGGGGCTACAATGAGCAGTTCTTC
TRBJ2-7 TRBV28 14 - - CASSPPAGSSEQYF TGTGCCAGCAGCCCCCCAGCTGGGAGTAGCGAGCAGTACTTC
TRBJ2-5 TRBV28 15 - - CASSLAGAARETQYF TGTGCCAGCAGTTTAGCGGGGGCCGCGAGGGAGACCCAGTACTTC
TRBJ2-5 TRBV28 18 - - CASSPPMNWATEGETQYF TGTGCCAGCAGTCCACCGATGAATTGGGCTACGGAGGGTGAGACCCAGTACTTC
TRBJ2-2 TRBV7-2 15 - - CASSGRFGSTGELFF TGTGCCAGCAGCGGACGTTTCGGGTCCACCGGGGAGCTGTTTTTT
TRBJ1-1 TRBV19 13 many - CASRRGSKPQAFF TGTGCCAGTAGGCGAGGGAGTAAACCTCAAGCTTTCTTT
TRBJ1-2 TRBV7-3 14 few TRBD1 CASGTGQHMYGYTF TGTGCCAGCGGGACGGGACAGCATATGTATGGCTACACCTTC
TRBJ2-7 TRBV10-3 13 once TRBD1 CAISGTGGLEQYF TGTGCCATCAGTGGGACAGGGGGCCTCGAGCAGTACTTC
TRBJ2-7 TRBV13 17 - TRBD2 CASSLSGGEGSSYEQYF TGTGCCAGCAGCTTGAGCGGTGGGGAGGGGAGCTCCTACGAGCAGTACTTC
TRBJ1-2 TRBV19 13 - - CASSDGPDYGYTF TGTGCCAGTAGTGACGGGCCTGACTATGGCTACACCTTC
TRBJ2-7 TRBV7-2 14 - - CASSLGLTNSMQYF TGTGCCAGCAGCCTGGGACTCACAAACTCGATGCAGTACTTC
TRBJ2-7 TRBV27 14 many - CASSVAGFPGEQYF TGTGCCAGCAGTGTAGCCGGGTTTCCAGGCGAGCAGTACTTC
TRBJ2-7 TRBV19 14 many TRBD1 CASSTGTGIPEQYF TGTGCCAGTAGTACCGGGACAGGGATCCCCGAGCAGTACTTC
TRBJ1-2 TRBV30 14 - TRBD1 CAWSTGTGTYGYTF TGTGCCTGGAGTACCGGGACAGGGACTTATGGCTACACCTTC
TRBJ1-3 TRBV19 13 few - CASRTGMENTIYF TGTGCCAGTAGAACAGGGATGGAAAACACCATATATTTT
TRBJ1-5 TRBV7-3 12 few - CASSPHIDFQHF TGTGCCAGCAGCCCGCACATTGATTTCCAGCATTTT
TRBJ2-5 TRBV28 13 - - CASSPGGGWTQYF TGTGCCAGCAGCCCCGGGGGAGGCTGGACCCAGTACTTC
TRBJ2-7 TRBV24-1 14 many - CATASGTKSYEQYF TGTGCCACCGCATCCGGGACCAAATCCTACGAGCAGTACTTC
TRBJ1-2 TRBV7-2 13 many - CASSLSGGDGYTF TGTGCCAGCAGCTTGAGTGGGGGCGATGGCTACACCTTC
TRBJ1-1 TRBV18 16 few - CASSPIRELMNTEAFF TGTGCCAGCTCACCAATCAGGGAACTCATGAACACTGAAGCTTTCTTT
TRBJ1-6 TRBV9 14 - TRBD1 CASSVGTGDSPLHF TGTGCCAGCAGCGTAGGCACAGGGGATTCACCCCTCCACTTT
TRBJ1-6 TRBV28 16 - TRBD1 CASSLPGTGVYSPLHF TGTGCCAGCAGTCTACCCGGGACAGGGGTTTATTCACCCCTCCACTTT
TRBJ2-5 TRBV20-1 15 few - CSAGVGGRSRETQYF TGCAGTGCGGGGGTAGGCGGTCGCTCAAGGGAGACCCAGTACTTC
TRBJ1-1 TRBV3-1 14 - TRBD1 CASSSGTGFTEAFF TGTGCCAGCAGCTCCGGGACAGGGTTCACTGAAGCTTTCTTT
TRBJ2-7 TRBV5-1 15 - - CASSFEVTSFYEQYF TGCGCCAGCAGCTTTGAGGTGACATCATTCTACGAGCAGTACTTC